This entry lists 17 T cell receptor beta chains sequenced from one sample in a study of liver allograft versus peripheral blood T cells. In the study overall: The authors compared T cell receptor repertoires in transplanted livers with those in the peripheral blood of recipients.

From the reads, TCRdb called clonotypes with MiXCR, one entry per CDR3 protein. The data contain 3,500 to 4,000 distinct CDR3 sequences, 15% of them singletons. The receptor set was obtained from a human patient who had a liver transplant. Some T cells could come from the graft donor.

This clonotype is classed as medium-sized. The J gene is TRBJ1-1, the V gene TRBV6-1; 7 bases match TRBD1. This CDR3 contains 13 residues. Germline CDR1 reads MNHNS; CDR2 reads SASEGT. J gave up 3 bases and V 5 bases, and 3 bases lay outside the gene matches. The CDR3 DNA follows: TGTGCCAGCAGTCCACAGGGGTACACTGAAGCTTTCTTT. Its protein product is CASSPQGYTEAFF.

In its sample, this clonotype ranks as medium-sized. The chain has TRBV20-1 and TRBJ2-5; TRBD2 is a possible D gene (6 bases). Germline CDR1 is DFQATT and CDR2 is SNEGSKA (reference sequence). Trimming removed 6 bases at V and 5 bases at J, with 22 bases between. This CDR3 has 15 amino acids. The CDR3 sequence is CSAFLAALSYETQYF. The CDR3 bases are TGCAGTGCCTTTTTAGCGGCACTAAGTTACGAGACCCAGTACTTC.

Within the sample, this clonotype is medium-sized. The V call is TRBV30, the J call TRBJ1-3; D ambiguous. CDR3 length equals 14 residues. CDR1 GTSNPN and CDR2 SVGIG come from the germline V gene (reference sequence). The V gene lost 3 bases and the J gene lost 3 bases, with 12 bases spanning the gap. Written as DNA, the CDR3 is TGTGCCTGGAGAGTCGGAGGGTTTGGAAACACCATATATTTT. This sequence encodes CAWRVGGFGNTIYF.

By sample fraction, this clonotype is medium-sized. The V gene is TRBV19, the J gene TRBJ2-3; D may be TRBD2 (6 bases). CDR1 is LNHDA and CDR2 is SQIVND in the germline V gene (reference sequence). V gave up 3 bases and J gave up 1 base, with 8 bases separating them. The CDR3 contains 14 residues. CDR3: CASSMGTGTDTQYF. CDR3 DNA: TGTGCCAGTAGTATGGGGACTGGCACAGATACGCAGTATTTT.

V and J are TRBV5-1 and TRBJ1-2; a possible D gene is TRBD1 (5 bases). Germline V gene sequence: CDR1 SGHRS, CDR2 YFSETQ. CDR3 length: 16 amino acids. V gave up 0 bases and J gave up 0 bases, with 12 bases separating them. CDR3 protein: CASSLGSWGSNYGYTF. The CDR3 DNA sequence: TGCGCCAGCAGCTTGGGAAGCTGGGGGTCTAACTATGGCTACACCTTC.

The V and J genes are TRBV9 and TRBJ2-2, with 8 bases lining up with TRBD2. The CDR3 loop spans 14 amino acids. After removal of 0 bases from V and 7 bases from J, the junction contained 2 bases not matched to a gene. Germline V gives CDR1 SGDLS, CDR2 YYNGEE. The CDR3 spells CASSVGGGSGELFF. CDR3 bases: TGTGCCAGCAGCGTAGGCGGGGGGAGCGGGGAGCTGTTTTTT.

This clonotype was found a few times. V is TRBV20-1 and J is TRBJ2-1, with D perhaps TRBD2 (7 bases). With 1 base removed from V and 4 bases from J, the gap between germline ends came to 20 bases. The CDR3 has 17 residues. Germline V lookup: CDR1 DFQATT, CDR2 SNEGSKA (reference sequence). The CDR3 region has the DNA TGCAGTGCTAGAGTCCCCTCGGGGGGCGCAGAATACAATGAGCAGTTCTTC. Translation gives CSARVPSGGAEYNEQFF.

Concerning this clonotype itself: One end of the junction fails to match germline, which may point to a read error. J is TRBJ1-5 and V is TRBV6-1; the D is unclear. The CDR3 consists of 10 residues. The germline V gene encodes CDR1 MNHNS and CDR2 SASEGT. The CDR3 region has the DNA TGTGCCAGCAGCGGTCAGCCCCAGCTTTTT. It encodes CASSGQPQLF.

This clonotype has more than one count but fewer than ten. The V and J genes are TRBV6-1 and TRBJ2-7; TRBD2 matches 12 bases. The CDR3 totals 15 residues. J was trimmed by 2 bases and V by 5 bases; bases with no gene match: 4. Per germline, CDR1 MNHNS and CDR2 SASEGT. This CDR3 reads CASSTRTSGTYEQYF. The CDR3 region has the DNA TGTGCCAGCAGTACCCGGACTAGCGGGACCTACGAGCAGTACTTC.

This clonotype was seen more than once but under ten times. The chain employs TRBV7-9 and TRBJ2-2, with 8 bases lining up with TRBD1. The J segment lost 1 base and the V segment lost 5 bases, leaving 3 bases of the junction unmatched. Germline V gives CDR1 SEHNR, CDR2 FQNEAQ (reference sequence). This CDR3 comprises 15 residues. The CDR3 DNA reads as TGTGCCAGCAGCGCGGGACAGGTGAACACCGGGGAGCTGTTTTTT. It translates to CASSAGQVNTGELFF.

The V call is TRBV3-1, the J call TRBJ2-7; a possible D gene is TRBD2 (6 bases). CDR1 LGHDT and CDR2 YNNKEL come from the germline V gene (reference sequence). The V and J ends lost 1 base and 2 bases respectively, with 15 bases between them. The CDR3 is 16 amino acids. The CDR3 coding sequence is TGTGCCAGCAGCCAAGGGACATGGGGGACTCCCTACGAGCAGTACTTC. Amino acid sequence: CASSQGTWGTPYEQYF.

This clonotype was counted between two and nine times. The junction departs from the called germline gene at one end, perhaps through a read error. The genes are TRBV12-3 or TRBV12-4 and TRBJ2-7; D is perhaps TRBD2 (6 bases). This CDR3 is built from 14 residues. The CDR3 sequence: CASNLADRAYEQYF. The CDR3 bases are TGTGCCAGCAATTTAGCGGATAGGGCCTACGAGCAGTACTTC.

CDR3 sequence: CASRGTANTGELFF. The CDR3 DNA reads as TGTGCCAGCAGGGGGACAGCGAACACCGGGGAGCTGTTTTTT. The V gene is TRBV2, the J gene TRBJ2-2, with 7 positions matching TRBD1. V dropped 6 bases and J dropped 0; count of bases not matched to a gene: 1. The CDR3 has 14 amino acids. The V gene's germline CDR1 is SNHLY and CDR2 FYNNEI.

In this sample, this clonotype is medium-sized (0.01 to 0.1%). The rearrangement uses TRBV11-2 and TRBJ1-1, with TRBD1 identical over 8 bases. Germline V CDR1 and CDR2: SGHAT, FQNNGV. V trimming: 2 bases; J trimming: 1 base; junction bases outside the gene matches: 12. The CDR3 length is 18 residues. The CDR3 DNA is TGTGCCAGCAGCTTAATTCTCGGACAGGGAAATCGGAACACTGAAGCTTTCTTT. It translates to CASSLILGQGNRNTEAFF.

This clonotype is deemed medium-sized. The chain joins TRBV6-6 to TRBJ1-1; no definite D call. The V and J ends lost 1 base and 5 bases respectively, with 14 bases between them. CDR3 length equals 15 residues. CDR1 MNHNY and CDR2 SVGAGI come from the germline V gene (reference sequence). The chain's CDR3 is CASSYYRGVVTEAFF. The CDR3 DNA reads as TGTGCCAGCAGTTACTACCGTGGAGTGGTGACTGAAGCTTTCTTT.

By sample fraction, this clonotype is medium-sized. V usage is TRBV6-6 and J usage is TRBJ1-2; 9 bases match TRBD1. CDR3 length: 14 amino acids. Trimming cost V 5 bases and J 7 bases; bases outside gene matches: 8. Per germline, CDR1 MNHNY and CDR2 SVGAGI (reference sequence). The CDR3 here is CASSDTGGWFGYTF. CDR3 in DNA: TGTGCCAGCAGTGACACAGGGGGCTGGTTTGGCTACACCTTC.

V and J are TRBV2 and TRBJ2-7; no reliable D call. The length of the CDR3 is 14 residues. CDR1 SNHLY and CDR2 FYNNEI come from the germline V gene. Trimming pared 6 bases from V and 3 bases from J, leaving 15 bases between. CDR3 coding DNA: TGTGCCAGCAGATTCGGGCCCCGAGGCTACGAGCAGTACTTC. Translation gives CASRFGPRGYEQYF.